A selection of T cell receptor beta chains follows, all from one sample in a study of shared clonotypes between healthy human individuals. The protocol was immunoSEQ multiplex PCR, while the TCRdb copy is restricted to in-frame clones and leaves out a portion. The sample holds about 500,000 clones, 70% to 80% seen once. The specimen sequenced was PBMCs. Every receptor here comes from a woman aged 40 to 50 in good health. Some clones in this sample may be carry-over from other donors' samples. Both conserved end residues are part of each CDR3. The D gene is left open where the match is weak. Rows may omit the clone size; those that give it use once, few, many or a size class.

V gene,J gene,clone size,D gene,CDR3 protein,CDR3 DNA
TRBV28,TRBJ2-3,-,TRBD1,CASSPRDRAIFTDTQYF,TGTGCCAGCAGCCCCCGGGACAGAGCTATTTTCACAGATACGCAGTATTTT
TRBV7-8,TRBJ2-7,-,-,CASSPASYEQYF,TGTGCCAGCAGCCCCGCTTCCTACGAGCAGTACTTC
TRBV5-5,TRBJ2-2,-,TRBD2,CASRLAGTIAGELFF,TGTGCCAGCAGGCTAGCGGGAACTATCGCCGGGGAGCTGTTTTTT
TRBV5-1,TRBJ2-5,many,TRBD2,CASSKSGALQETQYF,TGCGCCAGCAGTAAAAGCGGGGCCCTCCAAGAGACCCAGTACTTC
TRBV5-6,TRBJ2-2,many,TRBD1,CASSRDRANTGELFF,TGTGCCAGCAGCAGGGACAGGGCGAACACCGGGGAGCTGTTTTTT
TRBV28,TRBJ2-7,few,-,CASRDTFYEQYF,TGTGCCAGCAGGGACACCTTCTACGAGCAGTACTTC
TRBV7-9,TRBJ2-2,-,-,CASSAGFTTGELFF,TGTGCCAGCAGCGCCGGCTTTACCACCGGGGAGCTGTTTTTT
TRBV7-7,TRBJ2-1,-,TRBD2,CASSTTTSGSNEQFF,TGTGCTAGCAGCACGACGACTAGCGGGAGCAATGAGCAGTTCTTC
TRBV7-2,TRBJ2-5,-,TRBD1,CASSPGQGFQETQYF,TGTGCCAGCAGCCCAGGACAGGGGTTTCAAGAGACCCAGTACTTC
TRBV2,TRBJ2-5,-,-,CASSDPSGASETQYF,TGTGCCAGCAGTGATCCGTCGGGGGCGTCAGAGACCCAGTACTTC
TRBV28,TRBJ2-3,-,TRBD2,CASSGGGTDTQYF,TGTGCCAGCAGTGGGGGGGGCACAGATACGCAGTATTTT
TRBV10-2,TRBJ2-7,-,-,CASSLGLYEQYF,TGCGCCAGCAGTCTTGGGCTCTACGAGCAGTACTTC
TRBV28,TRBJ1-2,few,-,CASSSPGVGGYTF,TGTGCCAGCAGTTCACCCGGGGTCGGTGGCTACACCTTC
TRBV18,TRBJ1-2,-,TRBD1,CASSRSDRAPRGYTF,TGTGCCAGCTCACGATCGGACAGGGCCCCTCGCGGCTACACCTTC
TRBV28,TRBJ1-4,-,-,CASSFVGVDEKLFF,TGTGCCAGCAGTTTCGTAGGGGTAGATGAAAAACTGTTTTTT
TRBV6-5,TRBJ2-1,-,TRBD2,CASSSREGPRYNEQFF,TGTGCCAGCAGTTCCCGGGAGGGCCCCAGGTACAATGAGCAGTTCTTC
TRBV6-5,TRBJ1-2,-,TRBD1,CASSRTGVFGYTF,TGTGCCAGCAGCCGGACAGGGGTTTTTGGCTACACCTTC
TRBV18,TRBJ2-7,-,TRBD1,CASSPDRGSHEQYF,TGTGCCAGCTCACCGGACAGGGGATCTCACGAGCAGTACTTC
TRBV28,TRBJ1-1,-,-,CASGTLNTEAFF,TGTGCCAGCGGGACTCTGAACACTGAAGCTTTCTTT
TRBV19,TRBJ2-7,few,-,CASGTGRGGNEQYF,TGTGCCAGTGGAACGGGAAGGGGGGGGAACGAGCAGTACTTC
TRBV4-3,TRBJ1-2,-,TRBD1,CASSQVGDRGNYGYTF,TGCGCCAGCAGCCAAGTAGGGGACAGGGGAAACTATGGCTACACCTTC
TRBV7-2,TRBJ2-1,-,TRBD2,CASSNRLAIHNEQFF,TGTGCCAGCAGCAACCGACTAGCGATCCACAATGAGCAGTTCTTC
TRBV7-9,TRBJ1-5,-,TRBD1,CASSPGGGQPQHF,TGTGCCAGCAGCCCAGGGGGCGGACAGCCCCAGCATTTT
TRBV11-2,TRBJ2-3,-,-,CASRKTGARGTDTQYF,TGTGCCAGCAGAAAAACGGGAGCCCGGGGCACAGATACGCAGTATTTT
TRBV5-4,TRBJ2-7,-,-,CASSQDWGVEQYF,TGCGCCAGCAGCCAAGATTGGGGCGTCGAGCAGTACTTC
TRBV7-9,TRBJ1-2,-,-,CASSSDPYGYTF,TGTGCCAGCAGCTCGGACCCCTATGGCTACACCTTC
TRBV15,TRBJ1-2,-,TRBD1,CATSRDGQGAGGYTF,TGTGCCACCAGCAGAGATGGACAGGGGGCGGGTGGCTACACCTTC
TRBV6-1,TRBJ2-1,-,-,CASSEGVGHYNEQFF,TGTGCCAGCAGTGAAGGGGTGGGACACTACAATGAGCAGTTCTTC
TRBV4-1,TRBJ2-2,few,TRBD2,CASSGAGGTTGELFF,TGCGCCAGCAGCGGCGCGGGAGGGACCACCGGGGAGCTGTTTTTT
TRBV7-9,TRBJ1-2,-,-,CASGNRGGNYGYTF,TGTGCCAGCGGTAACCGGGGAGGGAACTATGGCTACACCTTC
TRBV6-7,TRBJ1-5,-,-,CASSYGTENQPQHF,TGTGCCAGCAGTTACGGGACGGAGAATCAGCCCCAGCATTTT
TRBV29-1,TRBJ2-5,few,TRBD2,CSVEARGGRSGTQYF,TGCAGCGTTGAAGCGCGGGGAGGGCGATCTGGGACCCAGTACTTC
TRBV4-1,TRBJ2-3,-,-,CASTRSPRSTDTQYF,TGCGCCAGCACTCGTTCCCCTCGGTCCACAGATACGCAGTATTTT
TRBV27,TRBJ1-2,-,-,CASSLSSEKLSTF,TGTGCCAGCAGTCTTTCATCCGAGAAATTATCCACCTTC
TRBV28,TRBJ2-5,few,-,CASRQSGVETQYF,TGTGCCAGCAGACAATCAGGGGTAGAGACCCAGTACTTC
TRBV5-1,TRBJ2-5,many,-,CASSPGRAQETQYF,TGCGCCAGCAGCCCGGGACGTGCGCAAGAGACCCAGTACTTC
TRBV7-9,TRBJ2-1,many,TRBD2,CALGAGGSISYNEQFF,TGTGCCCTTGGGGCGGGAGGGTCCATCTCCTACAATGAGCAGTTCTTC
TRBV4-2,TRBJ2-1,-,TRBD2,CASSQALAGGNEQFF,TGTGCCAGCAGCCAAGCACTAGCGGGAGGCAATGAGCAGTTCTTC
TRBV2,TRBJ2-2,few,TRBD2,CASSDVAGGTGELFF,TGTGCCAGCAGCGATGTTGCCGGGGGGACCGGGGAGCTGTTTTTT
TRBV6-1,TRBJ2-1,-,TRBD2,CASSTSGIYNEQFF,TGTGCCAGCAGTACTAGCGGGATCTACAATGAGCAGTTCTTC
TRBV29-1,TRBJ2-1,-,-,CSVGLDVYNEQFF,TGCAGCGTGGGTCTGGACGTCTACAATGAGCAGTTCTTC
TRBV4-2,TRBJ2-6,-,TRBD1,CASSQRDRGGKGANVLTF,TGTGCCAGCAGCCAAAGGGACAGGGGCGGTAAAGGGGCCAACGTCCTGACTTTC